This TCR beta chain was found in a study of CD8 T cells in ankylosing spondylitis. V was clipped by 5 bases and J by 0 bases, with 15 bases between them. This CDR3 spans 16 amino acids. CDR1 SEHNR and CDR2 FQNEAQ come from the germline V gene (reference sequence). This clonotype was observed a few times. What it binds is not known. The study's findings and limits: Reportedly, disease-linked clones are significantly enriched in ankylosing spondylitis patients' matched synovial fluid. Prior work had noted some motif variants in reactive arthritis blood and synovial fluid. Clones linked to disease, bearing a CD8+ phenotype, were relatively rare in peripheral blood. Apparently characteristic of ankylosing spondylitis blood was a TCR beta motif (roughly eight highly homologous variants).

It was by quantitative 5'-RACE with molecular barcodes that TCR beta libraries were made. TCRdb reprocessed the 5' RACE reads with MiXCR, giving one entry per CDR3 protein. The sample yields 350,000 to 450,000 distinct CDR3 sequences, roughly 25% seen once. The sequencing sample was made of blood, either unsorted or a sorted T cell fraction (not recorded which). The rearrangement joins TRBV7-9 to TRBJ2-3; D gene unclear. This TCR derives from a male donor with ankylosing spondylitis. The CDR3: CASSLGETVSTDTQYF. The CDR3 coding sequence is TGTGCCAGCAGCCTAGGCGAGACTGTTAGCACAGATACGCAGTATTTT.